The 32 T cell receptor beta chains in this list originate from one sample, sequenced in a study of OX40 agonist ivuxolimab in advanced cancers. Sequenced by immunoSEQ multiplex PCR; TCRdb stores in-frame clones only, minus some. The repertoire holds 40,000 to 45,000 clones, with 85% to 90% as singletons. Source: CD4+ or CD8+ T cells sorted from blood, taken in a trial of the OX40 agonist ivuxolimab. These receptors were collected from an adult with an advanced solid tumor such as melanoma, head and neck, liver or kidney cancer.

The gene calls are TRBV7-2 and TRBJ2-1; a weak D match, TRBD1 (7 bases). Trimming took off 5 bases at V and 7 bases at J, with 18 bases between the two ends. The CDR3 is made up of 15 amino acids. Germline loops: CDR1 SGHTA, CDR2 FQGNSA. The CDR3 loop reads CTSSRDRVGGNEQFF. The CDR3 DNA reads as TGTACCAGCAGCCGCGACAGGGTTGGGGGGAATGAGCAGTTCTTC.

The chain is built from TRBV25-1 and TRBJ1-1; D may be TRBD1 (5 bases). The germline gives CDR1 MGHDK, CDR2 SYGVNS. The CDR3 is made up of 14 amino acids. Trimming stripped 0 bases from V and 3 bases from J, with 8 bases between. CDR3 residues: CASSEYGGHTEAFF. Here the CDR3 DNA reads TGTGCCAGCAGTGAATACGGGGGACACACTGAAGCTTTCTTT.

This chain's CDR3 is CATSRDHLPRNQPQHF. As DNA, the CDR3 is TGTGCCACCAGCAGAGATCACCTACCGAGGAATCAGCCCCAGCATTTT. The rearrangement links TRBV15 to TRBJ1-5; D unclear. CDR3 size: 16 residues. Trimming took off 0 bases at V and 4 bases at J, with 13 bases between the two ends. Germline V lookup: CDR1 LNHNV, CDR2 YYDKDF (reference sequence).

This chain connects TRBV7-5 to TRBJ2-2. TRBV7-5 is shown as a pseudogene. The CDR3 consists of 12 residues. This CDR3 reads CARTGDTGELFF. CDR3 in DNA: TGTGCCAGAACGGGCGACACCGGGGAGCTGTTTTTT.

This chain connects TRBV10-3 to TRBJ2-1; TRBD1 or TRBD2 may be the D gene (5 bases each). Deletions cut 3 bases from V and 2 bases from J, with 17 bases between. The CDR3 has 17 residues. CDR1 ENHRY and CDR2 SYGVKD come from the germline V gene. CDR3 nucleotides: TGTGCCATCAGTGATAGGATCGGGGCCACAGCCTACAATGAGCAGTTCTTC. Encoded protein: CAISDRIGATAYNEQFF.

V gene TRBV19 combines with J gene TRBJ2-5, with TRBD2 matching 10 bases. The CDR3 spans 15 residues. CDR1 and CDR2 from the germline V gene are LNHDA and SQIVND (reference sequence). V shed 9 bases and J 7 bases; nucleotides not matched to a gene: 14. The DNA of the CDR3 is TGTGCCAGCAGGTCTAGCGGGAGTTCCCCCGGGACCCAGTACTTC. Translated, it gives CASRSSGSSPGTQYF.

V usage is TRBV5-1 and J usage is TRBJ2-7; 7 bases fit TRBD2. The V and J ends lost 1 base and 4 bases, in that order; junction bases with no gene match: 5. The CDR3 covers 14 residues. The germline CDR1 and CDR2 sequences are SGHRS and YFSETQ. The DNA for the CDR3 is TGCGCCAGCAGCTTGTATGGGACTACTTACGAGCAGTACTTC. Residues: CASSLYGTTYEQYF.

This chain links TRBV5-5 with TRBJ2-3, with 11 bases lining up with TRBD2. Unmatched junction bases numbered 6, after V lost 0 bases and J lost 6 bases. In germline, CDR1 is SGHKS, CDR2 YYEKEE (reference sequence). This CDR3 has 16 residues. The CDR3 loop is CASSLGLAGGMDTQYF. The CDR3 region has the DNA TGTGCCAGCAGCTTGGGATTAGCGGGAGGGATGGATACGCAGTATTTT.

The sample holds a few counts of this clone. The chain has TRBV11-2 and TRBJ2-5, with 7 positions matching TRBD2. Looked up from germline, CDR1 is SGHAT and CDR2 is FQNNGV. The junction had 6 bases not matched to a gene; V was cut back by 3 bases and J by 2 bases. The CDR3 has 15 residues. CDR3 coding DNA: TGTGCCAGCAGCTTCTCGGGAGGAGGTCAAGAGACCCAGTACTTC. This gives the protein CASSFSGGGQETQYF.

This chain uses TRBV7-9 with TRBJ2-7; 9 bases map to TRBD1. Germline V gene data show CDR1 as SEHNR and CDR2 as FQNEAQ (reference sequence). There are 14 residues in the CDR3. V was pared by 5 bases and J by 3 bases, with 5 bases of the junction left unmatched. CDR3 loop: CASSLKTGGYEQYF. CDR3 nucleotides: TGTGCCAGCAGCCTAAAGACAGGGGGCTACGAGCAGTACTTC.

Comments on this clone: Germline and junction disagree at one end, which may indicate a read error. The CDR3 here is CASSLRSDEKLFF. DNA of the CDR3: TGTGCTAGCAGCTTACGATCTGATGAAAAACTGTTTTTT. V and J are TRBV7-7 and TRBJ1-4; no definite D call. Germline V gene data show CDR1 as SSHAT and CDR2 as FNYEAQ (reference sequence). This CDR3 region has 13 residues.

This chain connects TRBV7-9 to TRBJ2-1, with 7 bases fitting TRBD1. This CDR3 region has 16 residues. The germline CDR1 and CDR2 sequences are SEHNR and FQNEAQ (reference sequence). J lost 6 bases, V lost 4 bases, and 12 bases had no gene match. The CDR3 region has the DNA TGTGCCAGCAGCTCCACAATGACAGGGACCCGCAATGAGCAGTTCTTC. This translates into CASSSTMTGTRNEQFF.

The rearrangement links TRBV6-6 to TRBJ2-7; D not certain. This CDR3 is built from 15 residues. Deletions cut 4 bases from V and 2 bases from J, with 15 bases between. CDR1 and CDR2 (germline): MNHNY, SVGAGI (reference sequence). The chain's CDR3 is CASSSPSGKPYEQYF. The CDR3 DNA is TGTGCCAGCAGTTCCCCTAGTGGGAAACCCTACGAGCAGTACTTC.

The chain couples TRBV9 to TRBJ1-3; no reliable D call. With 4 bases removed from V and 4 bases from J, the gap between germline ends came to 24 bases. Germline lookup yields CDR1 SGDLS and CDR2 YYNGEE. The length of the CDR3 is 18 residues. In DNA, the CDR3 is TGTGCCAGCAGCCCCCGACCTAGGGCGGGTGGACCCGGAAACACCATATATTTT. It translates to CASSPRPRAGGPGNTIYF.

This clone was picked up one time. The genes are TRBV30 and TRBJ2-5; unclear D gene. Germline values: CDR1 GTSNPN, CDR2 SVGIG (reference sequence). V lost 6 bases and J lost 5, with 10 bases in between. The CDR3 runs to 11 residues. The CDR3 DNA is TGTGCCTGTGCTCAATCCGAGACCCAGTACTTC. Amino acid sequence: CACAQSETQYF. Variable domain in full (rest from reference TRBV30 and TRBJ2-5): SQTIHQWPATLVQPVGSPLSLECTVEGTSNPNLYWYRQAAGRGLQLLFYSVGIGQISSEVPQNLSASRPQDRQFILSSKKLLLSDSGFYLCACAQSETQYFGPGTRLLVL.

V gene TRBV4-2 combines with J gene TRBJ2-7; no clear D. V was clipped by 1 base and J by 6 bases, with 10 bases between them. This CDR3 has 13 amino acids. The germline CDR1 and CDR2 sequences are LGHNA and YNFKEQ. The CDR3 protein is CASSQGLTVEQYF. CDR3 sequence (DNA): TGTGCCAGCAGCCAAGGCTTGACGGTCGAGCAGTACTTC.

The CDR3 nucleotides are TGTGCCAGTAGTCCCTTCAATAGCAATCAGCCCCAGCATTTT. Amino acid sequence: CASSPFNSNQPQHF. This rearrangement joins TRBV19 to TRBJ1-5; unclear D gene. Germline CDR1 is LNHDA and CDR2 is SQIVND (reference sequence). This CDR3 spans 14 amino acids. V was cut by 5 bases and J by 0 bases, with 8 bases left in between. Full variable domain (outside the CDR3, taken from reference TRBV19 and TRBJ1-5): DGGITQSPKYLFRKEGQNVTLSCEQNLNHDAMYWYRQDPGQGLRLIYYSQIVNDFQKGDIAEGYSVSREKKESFPLTVTSAQKNPTAFYLCASSPFNSNQPQHFGDGTRLSIL.

The chain has TRBV28 and TRBJ1-2, with D unclear. V lost 2 bases to trimming and J lost 7 bases, with 14 bases between them. This CDR3 contains 14 residues. Germline V CDR1 and CDR2: MDHEN, SYDVKM. The CDR3 here is CASSLGSLNLGYTF. The CDR3 DNA reads as TGTGCCAGCAGTTTAGGTTCCTTAAACCTTGGCTACACCTTC.

This sequence joins TRBV7-6 and TRBJ2-3, with TRBD2 as a possible D gene (6 bases). Per the germline V gene, CDR1 is SGHVS and CDR2 is FNYEAQ. This CDR3 comprises 16 residues. The V end was cut by 1 base, the J end by 2 bases, with 13 bases between. DNA for the CDR3: TGTGCCAGCAGCTTAGGGGGCGGGACCCCCACAGATACGCAGTATTTT. Residues: CASSLGGGTPTDTQYF.

The chain combines TRBV5-6 with TRBJ2-1; 7 bases are a match to TRBD2. J was trimmed by 8 bases and V by 6 bases; bases with no gene match: 14. The V gene's germline CDR1 is SGHDT and CDR2 YYEEEE. The length of the CDR3 is 15 residues. The CDR3 region has the DNA TGTGCCAGCATCCTACAGAGGGGAGGGAGACATGAGCAGTTCTTC. Translated: CASILQRGGRHEQFF.

V gene TRBV10-3 combines with J gene TRBJ2-1; TRBD2 might be the D (5 bases). Trimming shortened V by 0 bases and J by 12 bases, and 15 bases separated the two germline ends. The CDR3 is 14 residues long. Germline V gene lookup returns CDR1 ENHRY and CDR2 SYGVKD. The CDR3 spells CAISESRDQYVQFF. For the CDR3, the DNA is TGTGCCATCAGTGAGTCGAGGGATCAATATGTGCAGTTCTTC.

The gene calls are TRBV18 and TRBJ2-5; D ambiguous. The V gene lost 4 bases and the J gene lost 2 bases, with 5 bases spanning the gap. This CDR3 contains 12 residues. Germline CDR1 and CDR2: KGHSH and LQKENI. This CDR3 reads CASSRRQETQYF. CDR3 coding DNA: TGTGCCAGCTCACGCAGGCAAGAGACCCAGTACTTC.

This rearrangement joins TRBV5-6 to TRBJ2-7; D gene unclear. Germline V CDR1 and CDR2: SGHDT, YYEEEE. The CDR3 runs 15 residues. With 4 bases removed from V and 2 bases from J, the gap between germline ends came to 16 bases. CDR3 protein: CASSGWDEPPYEQYF. Written as DNA, the CDR3 is TGTGCCAGCAGCGGGTGGGATGAACCTCCCTACGAGCAGTACTTC.

The rearrangement links TRBV7-9 to TRBJ2-4; 8 positions match TRBD1. The germline V gene has CDR1 SEHNR and CDR2 FQNEAQ (reference sequence). The J segment lost 5 bases and the V segment lost 5 bases, leaving 14 bases of the junction unmatched. This CDR3 spans 17 amino acids. This CDR3 reads CASSGGRQGLGENIQYF. In DNA form, the CDR3 reads TGTGCCAGCAGCGGCGGCCGACAGGGGTTGGGGGAAAACATTCAGTACTTC. The full variable domain, rest sourced from reference TRBV7-9 and TRBJ2-4, is DTGVSQNPRHKITKRGQNVTFRCDPISEHNRLYWYRQTLGQGPEFLTYFQNEAQLEKSRLLSDRFSAERPKGSFSTLEIQRTEQGDSAMYLCASSGGRQGLGENIQYFGAGTRLSVL.

The gene calls are TRBV5-1 and TRBJ2-1; weak D call: TRBD1 (5 bases). Germline assignment: CDR1 SGHRS and CDR2 YFSETQ. V was clipped by 0 bases and J by 2 bases, with 12 bases between them. This CDR3 has 16 amino acids. The CDR3 nucleotides read TGCGCCAGCAGCTTGGTCCCAGGGTCCCCCTACAATGAGCAGTTCTTC. Translating it yields CASSLVPGSPYNEQFF. The variable domain in full, with the rest retrieved from reference TRBV5-1 and TRBJ2-1, is KAGVTQTPRYLIKTRGQQVTLSCSPISGHRSVSWYQQTPGQGLQFLFEYFSETQRNKGNFPGRFSGRQFSNSRSEMNVSTLELGDSALYLCASSLVPGSPYNEQFFGPGTRLTVL.

This clone came up once. The chain joins TRBV7-8 to TRBJ2-5; possible D gene TRBD1, 5 bases. The germline V and J ends were trimmed by 3 bases and 2 bases, with 7 bases remaining between them. Germline V CDR1 and CDR2: SGHVS, FQNEAQ. The CDR3 has 13 residues. The CDR3 DNA reads as TGTGCCAGCAGCTTGAGGACACAAGAGACCCAGTACTTC. Translating gives CASSLRTQETQYF.

This chain joins TRBV6-1 and TRBJ2-1; D is uncertain. This CDR3 has 13 amino acids. CDR1 MNHNS and CDR2 SASEGT come from the germline V gene. Trimming removed 0 bases at V and 12 bases at J, with 12 bases between. Written as DNA, the CDR3 is TGTGCCAGCAGTGAAGCGCCGGAAGCCAGGCAGTTCTTC. Its protein product is CASSEAPEARQFF.

The genes are TRBV7-3 and TRBJ1-2, with TRBD1 as a possible D gene (6 bases). Germline CDR1 SGHTA, CDR2 FQGTGA. CDR3 size: 15 residues. V was pared by 5 bases and J by 13 bases, with 26 bases between. As DNA, the CDR3 is TGTGCCAGCAGCCCCGGGGGGGCTAACGACAGGACCCCCACCTTC. Its protein is CASSPGGANDRTPTF.

The rearrangement links TRBV18 to TRBJ2-3; 7 nucleotides agree with TRBD1. Germline CDR1 KGHSH, CDR2 LQKENI. This CDR3 comprises 14 residues. With V trimmed by 3 bases and J by 4 bases, 4 bases remained unmatched. Written as DNA, the CDR3 is TGTGCCAGCTCACCGAGACAGGGCCCAGATACGCAGTATTTT. This encodes CASSPRQGPDTQYF. The full variable domain, in which reference TRBV18 and TRBJ2-3 provide the parts outside the CDR3, is NAGVMQNPRHLVRRRGQEARLRCSPMKGHSHVYWYRQLPEEGLKFMVYLQKENIIDESGMPKERFSAEFPKEGPSILRIQQVVRGDSAAYFCASSPRQGPDTQYFGPGTRLTVL.

The V and J genes are TRBV11-2 and TRBJ2-1, with 9 bases lining up with TRBD2. CDR1 is SGHAT and CDR2 is FQNNGV in the germline V gene. V lost 3 bases to trimming and J lost 6 bases; unmatched junction nucleotides: 15. The CDR3 is 18 amino acids. The CDR3 is CASSFGLAGVGVRNEQFF. The CDR3, as DNA: TGTGCCAGCAGCTTTGGGTTAGCGGGAGTTGGGGTACGCAATGAGCAGTTCTTC.

The rearrangement joins TRBV5-1 to TRBJ2-2; 12 nucleotides agree with TRBD2. Unmatched junction bases numbered 5, after V lost 4 bases and J lost 4 bases. Per the germline V gene, CDR1 is SGHRS and CDR2 is YFSETQ. This CDR3 has 16 amino acids. The CDR3 DNA is TGCGCCAGCAGCCCGGGACTAGCGGGTGTCACCGGGGAGCTGTTTTTT. It is translated as CASSPGLAGVTGELFF.

The chain combines TRBV4-2 with TRBJ2-1, with 7 bases matching TRBD2. The length of the CDR3 is 15 residues. Germline CDR1 is LGHNA and CDR2 is YNFKEQ. V lost 1 base, J lost 5 bases, and 5 bases stayed unmatched. The CDR3 protein is CASSQGLAVHNEQFF. CDR3 DNA sequence: TGTGCCAGCAGCCAAGGGCTAGCGGTCCACAATGAGCAGTTCTTC.